The 22 T cell receptor beta chains below all came from one sample that was sequenced in a study of patients and donors after allogeneic stem cell transplantation. TCRdb re-called the RT-PCR reads through MiXCR, storing one row per CDR3 protein. Of approximately 250,000 distinct CDR3 sequences in the sample, 13% to 15% are singletons; the top ten hold 11%. Sequenced sample: blood, either unsorted or a sorted T cell fraction (not recorded which). The source of these receptors is a human donor who was either an allogeneic HSCT recipient or a stem cell or donor lymphocyte infusion donor (not recorded which). It is not recorded whose cells these are; they may come from a transplant donor.

This clonotype appeared a few times. The chain has TRBV7-2 and TRBJ1-1, with D tentatively TRBD1 (5 bases). Trimming removed 5 bases from V and 11 bases from J, with 18 bases in between. The germline V gene encodes CDR1 SGHTA and CDR2 FQGNSA. The CDR3 has 13 residues. The CDR3 region has the DNA TGTGCCAGCAGCCCCGGGGCCGGGACGCAGGCTTTCTTT. Encoded protein: CASSPGAGTQAFF.

The V and J genes are TRBV5-6 and TRBJ1-2, with 7 bases identical to TRBD1. The V gene's germline CDR1 is SGHDT and CDR2 YYEEEE. The trim removed 0 bases at V and 6 bases at J, leaving 8 bases unmatched. The CDR3 runs to 15 residues. DNA of the CDR3: TGTGCCAGCAGCTTGGTTGACAGGGAGGCCCATGGCTACACCTTC. As protein: CASSLVDREAHGYTF.

This clonotype showed up many times. The rearrangement links TRBV27 to TRBJ1-6; D is unclear. Per germline, CDR1 MNHEY and CDR2 SMNVEV (reference sequence). With 2 bases removed from V and 0 bases from J, the gap between germline ends came to 8 bases. This CDR3 spans 16 amino acids. For the CDR3, the DNA is TGTGCCAGCAGTTTAACGTCCTACTCCTATAATTCACCCCTCCACTTT. It yields the protein CASSLTSYSYNSPLHF.

This sequence joins TRBV12-3 or TRBV12-4 and TRBJ1-1; TRBD1 aligns across 7 bases. V gave up 5 bases and J gave up 4 bases; unmatched junction bases: 13. This CDR3 is built from 16 residues. CDR3 in amino acids: CASSPRGLQGRTEAFF. CDR3 sequence (DNA): TGTGCCAGCAGTCCCAGAGGTTTACAGGGGCGCACTGAAGCTTTCTTT.

The sample holds a few counts of this clonotype. The chain joins TRBV6-5 to TRBJ2-7; D not resolved. V lost 0 bases, J lost 5 bases, and 14 bases lay in between. The CDR3 covers 15 residues. The V gene's germline CDR1 is MNHEY and CDR2 SVGAGI. In nucleotides, the CDR3 is TGTGCCAGCAGTTACTCCGGGTCTTTGCGCGACGAGCAGTACTTC. Translated, it gives CASSYSGSLRDEQYF.

This clonotype was detected only a few times. The genes are TRBV6-2 or TRBV6-3 and TRBJ2-4; D assignment may be TRBD1 or TRBD2 (5 bases each). Germline V gene lookup returns CDR1 MNHEY and CDR2 SVGEGT. CDR3 length equals 14 residues. V lost 0 bases to trimming and J lost 8 bases, with 11 bases between them. This CDR3 reads CASSYSGPRDIQYF. The DNA for the CDR3 is TGTGCCAGCAGTTACTCGGGGCCGAGGGACATTCAGTACTTC.

There are many counts of this clonotype. The chain recombines TRBV4-3 with TRBJ2-1; D might be TRBD1 (5 bases). Trimming removed 4 bases from V and 5 bases from J, with 12 bases in between. Germline lookup yields CDR1 LGHNA and CDR2 YSLEER. This CDR3 spans 14 amino acids. CDR3 in DNA: TGCGCCAGCAGCCGGTCCGGACAAGACAATGAGCAGTTCTTC. Translated, it gives CASSRSGQDNEQFF.

This clonotype was seen at least ten times. The J gene is TRBJ1-1, the V gene TRBV29-1; D uncertain. CDR1 and CDR2 from the germline V gene are SQVTM and ANQGSEA. This CDR3 contains 12 residues. Between the trimmed V and J ends, which lost 2 bases and 2 bases, there was a span of 6 bases. The CDR3 DNA reads TGCAGCGTTGAACCGGGTAACACTGAAGCTTTCTTT. Protein sequence: CSVEPGNTEAFF. The whole variable domain, filled in from reference TRBV29-1 and TRBJ1-1, reads SAVISQKPSRDICQRGTSLTIQCQVDSQVTMMFWYRQQPGQSLTLIATANQGSEATYESGFVIDKFPISRPNLTFSTLTVSNMSPEDSSIYLCSVEPGNTEAFFGQGTRLTVV.

This clonotype was counted ten times or more. The chain is built from TRBV6-1 and TRBJ1-5, with D perhaps TRBD1 (6 bases). Germline V CDR1 and CDR2: MNHNS, SASEGT. V lost 6 bases and J 3 bases, leaving 9 bases between the germline ends. CDR3 size: 13 residues. This CDR3 is CASRNRDNQPQHF. CDR3 bases: TGTGCCAGCAGAAACAGGGACAATCAGCCCCAGCATTTT.

The chain links TRBV7-9 to TRBJ1-3, with D tentatively TRBD1 (5 bases). Trimming shortened V by 6 bases and J by 4 bases, and 16 bases separated the two germline ends. Germline V gene sequence: CDR1 SEHNR, CDR2 FQNEAQ (reference sequence). This CDR3 contains 15 residues. This chain's CDR3 is CASRSGDSLGNTIYF. The CDR3 DNA sequence: TGTGCCAGCAGGTCCGGGGACTCTCTCGGAAACACCATATATTTT.

This chain's CDR3 is CASRSTYSNQPQHF. The CDR3 DNA reads as TGTGCCAGCAGATCGACATATAGCAATCAGCCCCAGCATTTT. The chain carries TRBV6-1 and TRBJ1-5; D unclear. The CDR3 has 14 amino acids. V was pared by 6 bases and J by 0 bases, with 9 bases between. CDR1 and CDR2 (germline): MNHNS, SASEGT.

This clonotype occurred a few times. The chain uses TRBV7-9 and TRBJ1-2, with D possibly being TRBD1 (5 bases). Trimming stripped 2 bases from V and 4 bases from J, with 14 bases between. Germline CDR1 SEHNR, CDR2 FQNEAQ (reference sequence). The CDR3 totals 15 residues. CDR3 residues: CASSLSTGVGYGYTF. In DNA, the CDR3 is TGTGCCAGCAGCTTATCGACGGGGGTCGGCTATGGCTACACCTTC.

This clonotype was observed a few times. This chain connects TRBV20-1 to TRBJ2-1, with TRBD2 matching over 10 bases. V lost 0 bases and J lost 12; bases outside the gene matches: 14. CDR3 size: 16 residues. Germline V gene lookup returns CDR1 DFQATT and CDR2 SNEGSKA (reference sequence). The CDR3 loop is CSARDRAASGSIGQFF. Written as DNA, the CDR3 is TGCAGTGCTAGAGATCGCGCGGCTAGCGGGAGTATTGGGCAGTTCTTC.

The genes are TRBV7-3 and TRBJ2-4, with D unclear. The CDR3 runs 12 residues. CDR1 is SGHTA and CDR2 is FQGTGA in the germline V gene. Deletions cut 1 base from V and 6 bases from J, with 4 bases between. The chain's CDR3 is CASSLRGNIQYF. The CDR3 DNA reads TGTGCCAGCAGCTTAAGGGGAAACATTCAGTACTTC.

This clonotype has at least ten counts. V and J are TRBV20-1 and TRBJ2-7; D is undetermined. V was clipped by 2 bases and J by 6 bases, with 11 bases between them. Germline assignment: CDR1 DFQATT and CDR2 SNEGSKA (reference sequence). The CDR3 has 12 amino acids. The CDR3: CSARPIPPEQYF. The CDR3 DNA follows: TGCAGTGCTAGACCCATACCTCCCGAGCAGTACTTC.

V and J are TRBV5-1 and TRBJ2-7, with D hard to call. CDR1 is SGHRS and CDR2 is YFSETQ in the germline V gene. The V gene lost 0 bases and the J gene lost 0 bases, with 13 bases spanning the gap. This CDR3 comprises 16 residues. CDR3 region: CASSLGSLGNSYEQYF. The CDR3 nucleotides are TGCGCCAGCAGCTTGGGCAGTTTGGGTAACTCCTACGAGCAGTACTTC.

This clonotype was seen more than once but under ten times. This chain joins TRBV5-1 and TRBJ1-1, with 8 positions matching TRBD1. Germline-derived CDR1 and CDR2 are SGHRS and YFSETQ. This CDR3 is 15 amino acids long. V was pared by 4 bases and J by 1 base, with 6 bases of the junction left unmatched. CDR3 sequence (DNA): TGCGCCAGCAGCGTACGACAGGGGCGGAACACTGAAGCTTTCTTT. Translating it yields CASSVRQGRNTEAFF.

The chain combines TRBV25-1 with TRBJ1-2; 8 bases line up with TRBD1. There are 13 residues in the CDR3. The V gene's germline CDR1 is MGHDK and CDR2 SYGVNS. Germline trimming cut 3 bases from V and 8 bases from J; bases unmatched to any gene: 5. For the CDR3, the DNA is TGTGCCAGCAGTGAGGGACAGGATTGGGGCTACACCTTC. Its translation: CASSEGQDWGYTF.

The gene calls are TRBV4-2 and TRBJ2-1; D is ambiguous. Germline CDR1 LGHNA, CDR2 YNFKEQ. Deletions cut 4 bases from V and 6 bases from J, with 19 bases between. This CDR3 spans 16 amino acids. CDR3 region: CASSPSLASGVNEQFF. The CDR3, as DNA: TGTGCCAGCAGCCCTAGTCTGGCCTCCGGCGTCAATGAGCAGTTCTTC.

The genes are TRBV4-1 and TRBJ2-1; D ambiguous. The CDR3 has 13 residues. Per the germline V gene, CDR1 is MGHRA and CDR2 is YSYEKL. Between the trimmed V and J ends, which lost 5 bases and 9 bases, there was a span of 14 bases. The CDR3 region is CASSSPRFLEQFF. The CDR3 coding sequence is TGCGCCAGCAGCTCCCCTCGCTTTCTTGAGCAGTTCTTC.

This sequence joins TRBV20-1 and TRBJ2-4; TRBD1 matches at 7 bases. The germline V gene has CDR1 DFQATT and CDR2 SNEGSKA (reference sequence). J was trimmed by 2 bases and V by 3 bases; bases with no gene match: 7. The CDR3 loop spans 15 amino acids. The CDR3 sequence: CSASTTGMTKNIQYF. CDR3 in DNA: TGCAGTGCTAGTACGACAGGGATGACCAAAAACATTCAGTACTTC.

This clonotype was observed at least ten times. The chain carries TRBV7-9 and TRBJ2-1; D is undetermined. The V end lost 8 bases, the J end lost 6 bases, and 14 bases lay between the germline ends. This CDR3 region has 13 residues. CDR1 is SEHNR, CDR2 FQNEAQ, per germline (reference sequence). The CDR3 DNA is TGTGCCAGCCATGAGGCCGGGTTCAATGAGCAGTTCTTC. Translation gives CASHEAGFNEQFF.